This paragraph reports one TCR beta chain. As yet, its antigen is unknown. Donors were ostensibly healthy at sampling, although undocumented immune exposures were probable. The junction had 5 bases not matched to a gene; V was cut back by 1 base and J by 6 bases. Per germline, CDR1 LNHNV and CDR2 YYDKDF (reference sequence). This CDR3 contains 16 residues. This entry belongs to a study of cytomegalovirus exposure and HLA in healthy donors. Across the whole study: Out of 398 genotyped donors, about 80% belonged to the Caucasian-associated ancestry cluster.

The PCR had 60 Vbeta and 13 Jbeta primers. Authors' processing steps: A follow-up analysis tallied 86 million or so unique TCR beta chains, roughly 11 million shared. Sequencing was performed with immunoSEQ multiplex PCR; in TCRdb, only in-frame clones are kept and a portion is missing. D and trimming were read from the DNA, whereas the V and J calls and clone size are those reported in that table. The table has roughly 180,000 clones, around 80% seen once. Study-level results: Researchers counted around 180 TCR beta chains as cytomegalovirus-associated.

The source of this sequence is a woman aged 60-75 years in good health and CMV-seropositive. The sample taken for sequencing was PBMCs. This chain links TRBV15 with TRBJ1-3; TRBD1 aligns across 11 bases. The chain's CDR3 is CATSRARGQGENTIYF. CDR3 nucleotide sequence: TGTGCCACCAGCAGAGCCCGGGGACAGGGGGAAAACACCATATATTTT. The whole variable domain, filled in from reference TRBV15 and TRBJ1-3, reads DAMVIQNPRYQVTQFGKPVTLSCSQTLNHNVMYWYQQKSSQAPKLLFHYYDKDFNNEADTPDNFQSRRPNTSFCFLDIRSPGLGDTAMYLCATSRARGQGENTIYFGEGSWLTVV.